These T cell receptor beta chains were read from a single sample in a study of T-cell reconstitution after alpha-beta-depleted transplantation in children. One entry per CDR3 protein results from TCRdb running MiXCR on the PCR reads. Among some 600,000 distinct CDR3 sequences listed, 10% to 15% were seen once. The source was PBMCs, mostly from graft donor cells, collected 360 days after TCRalphabeta/CD19-depleted stem cell transplant. Receptors originate from a male patient aged 10 to 17 who had a stem cell transplant for acute myeloid leukemia, so the T cells may come from the graft donor. Each CDR3 is given with its conserved first and last residue. Fields, in order: clone size, D gene, V gene, J gene, CDR3 protein, CDR3 DNA. A D gene is named only where the DNA matches it firmly. Some rows have no size entry. The others give once, few or many, or a class for an expanded clone.

abundance: -
d_gene: TRBD2
v_gene: TRBV27
j_gene: TRBJ2-2
CDR3aa: CASSREAGRAGELFF
CDR3nt: TGTGCCAGCAGTCGAGAGGCGGGGAGGGCCGGGGAGCTGTTTTTT

abundance: -
d_gene: TRBD2
v_gene: TRBV12-3/TRBV12-4
j_gene: TRBJ2-3
CDR3aa: CASSLGKVGTRATDTQYF
CDR3nt: TGTGCCAGCAGTTTGGGGAAAGTGGGGACTAGGGCCACAGATACGCAGTATTTT

abundance: many
d_gene: TRBD1
v_gene: TRBV7-2
j_gene: TRBJ2-2
CDR3aa: CASSMDRGGGELFF
CDR3nt: TGTGCCAGCAGCATGGACAGGGGTGGCGGGGAGCTGTTTTTT

abundance: -
d_gene: -
v_gene: TRBV6-2/TRBV6-3
j_gene: TRBJ2-1
CDR3aa: CASSSGAALYNEQFF
CDR3nt: TGTGCCAGCTCCTCCGGGGCGGCCCTTTACAATGAGCAGTTCTTC

abundance: once
d_gene: TRBD2
v_gene: TRBV12-3/TRBV12-4
j_gene: TRBJ2-6
CDR3aa: CASSLLVLAGAAGANVLTF
CDR3nt: TGTGCCAGCAGTTTACTAGTACTAGCGGGAGCCGCTGGGGCCAACGTCCTGACTTTC

abundance: few
d_gene: -
v_gene: TRBV27
j_gene: TRBJ2-7
CDR3aa: CASSPNRAHSTYEQYF
CDR3nt: TGTGCCAGCAGTCCCAACAGGGCCCACTCAACCTACGAGCAGTACTTC

abundance: -
d_gene: TRBD2
v_gene: TRBV6-5
j_gene: TRBJ2-1
CDR3aa: CASSYSISTSGRAHNEQFF
CDR3nt: TGTGCCAGCAGTTACTCGATTTCGACTAGCGGGAGGGCTCACAATGAGCAGTTCTTC

abundance: few
d_gene: -
v_gene: TRBV12-3/TRBV12-4
j_gene: TRBJ2-1
CDR3aa: CACGIGWEQFF
CDR3nt: TGTGCCTGCGGAATCGGCTGGGAGCAGTTCTTC

abundance: -
d_gene: TRBD1
v_gene: TRBV29-1
j_gene: TRBJ1-5
CDR3aa: CSVMVPGQTNQPQHF
CDR3nt: TGCAGCGTCATGGTACCGGGACAGACAAATCAGCCCCAGCATTTT

abundance: -
d_gene: TRBD1
v_gene: TRBV24-1
j_gene: TRBJ2-1
CDR3aa: CATSDLPAGTGANEQFF
CDR3nt: TGTGCCACCAGTGATTTGCCAGCCGGGACAGGGGCCAATGAGCAGTTCTTC

abundance: -
d_gene: TRBD2
v_gene: TRBV29-1
j_gene: TRBJ2-1
CDR3aa: CSVHSSGRRGNEQFF
CDR3nt: TGCAGCGTCCATTCTAGCGGGAGGAGGGGGAATGAGCAGTTCTTC

abundance: few
d_gene: -
v_gene: TRBV4-3
j_gene: TRBJ2-3
CDR3aa: CASSQDVLTDTQYF
CDR3nt: TGCGCCAGCAGCCAAGACGTCCTCACAGATACGCAGTATTTT

abundance: -
d_gene: -
v_gene: TRBV28
j_gene: TRBJ2-7
CDR3aa: CASSPLAPNEQYF
CDR3nt: TGTGCCAGCAGCCCACTCGCGCCCAACGAGCAGTACTTC

abundance: few
d_gene: -
v_gene: TRBV7-3
j_gene: TRBJ2-4
CDR3aa: CASSLMAKNIQYF
CDR3nt: TGTGCCAGCAGCTTAATGGCCAAAAACATTCAGTACTTC

abundance: few
d_gene: -
v_gene: TRBV7-9
j_gene: TRBJ2-7
CDR3aa: CASSQMTPAQAEQYF
CDR3nt: TGTGCCAGCAGCCAAATGACGCCAGCGCAGGCGGAGCAGTACTTC

abundance: many
d_gene: TRBD2
v_gene: TRBV20-1
j_gene: TRBJ2-3
CDR3aa: CSASRLAGADTQYF
CDR3nt: TGCAGTGCTAGTAGGCTAGCGGGAGCAGATACGCAGTATTTT

abundance: many
d_gene: TRBD1
v_gene: TRBV20-1
j_gene: TRBJ2-5
CDR3aa: CSGEQGAQETQYF
CDR3nt: TGCAGTGGTGAACAGGGGGCCCAAGAGACCCAGTACTTC

abundance: many
d_gene: TRBD1
v_gene: TRBV6-6
j_gene: TRBJ1-2
CDR3aa: CASSSTGNYGYTF
CDR3nt: TGTGCCAGCAGTTCGACAGGGAACTATGGCTACACCTTC

abundance: few
d_gene: -
v_gene: TRBV5-1
j_gene: TRBJ2-5
CDR3aa: CASSLGVLRYQETQYF
CDR3nt: TGCGCCAGCAGCTTGGGGGTGTTACGGTACCAAGAGACCCAGTACTTC

abundance: few
d_gene: -
v_gene: TRBV20-1
j_gene: TRBJ2-1
CDR3aa: CSAGGQAYNEQFF
CDR3nt: TGCAGTGCTGGCGGGCAAGCCTACAATGAGCAGTTCTTC

abundance: many
d_gene: TRBD2
v_gene: TRBV3-1
j_gene: TRBJ2-1
CDR3aa: CASSSWGLAGVSSYNEQFF
CDR3nt: TGTGCCAGCAGCTCCTGGGGACTAGCGGGAGTTAGCTCCTACAATGAGCAGTTCTTC

abundance: many
d_gene: TRBD2
v_gene: TRBV3-1
j_gene: TRBJ2-1
CDR3aa: CASSPGPGLSYNEQFF
CDR3nt: TGTGCCAGCAGCCCAGGTCCGGGACTATCTTACAATGAGCAGTTCTTC

abundance: -
d_gene: TRBD1
v_gene: TRBV7-3
j_gene: TRBJ1-1
CDR3aa: CASSHTPGGKNTEAFF
CDR3nt: TGTGCCAGCAGCCATACCCCAGGGGGCAAGAACACTGAAGCTTTCTTT

abundance: few
d_gene: -
v_gene: TRBV9
j_gene: TRBJ2-2
CDR3aa: CASSVAGTPLGELFF
CDR3nt: TGTGCCAGCAGCGTAGCTGGGACCCCACTCGGGGAGCTGTTTTTT

abundance: few
d_gene: -
v_gene: TRBV6-2/TRBV6-3
j_gene: TRBJ1-5
CDR3aa: CASQGTVNQPQHF
CDR3nt: TGTGCCAGCCAGGGGACGGTAAATCAGCCCCAGCATTTT

abundance: few
d_gene: -
v_gene: TRBV6-2/TRBV6-3
j_gene: TRBJ2-3
CDR3aa: CASSYSPVGWGVDTQYF
CDR3nt: TGTGCCAGCAGTTACTCCCCAGTTGGTTGGGGAGTAGATACGCAGTATTTT

abundance: -
d_gene: TRBD2
v_gene: TRBV27
j_gene: TRBJ2-3
CDR3aa: CASSRMGLAVITDTQYF
CDR3nt: TGTGCCAGCAGTAGAATGGGACTAGCGGTTATCACAGATACGCAGTATTTT

abundance: few
d_gene: TRBD2
v_gene: TRBV12-3/TRBV12-4
j_gene: TRBJ2-3
CDR3aa: CASSFRMGGVRTDTQYF
CDR3nt: TGTGCCAGCAGTTTTAGGATGGGGGGGGTGCGCACAGATACGCAGTATTTT

abundance: -
d_gene: -
v_gene: TRBV12-3/TRBV12-4
j_gene: TRBJ2-7
CDR3aa: CASSLSRRTPSTEQYF
CDR3nt: TGTGCCAGCAGTTTAAGCAGGCGTACCCCATCTACGGAGCAGTACTTC

abundance: -
d_gene: -
v_gene: TRBV12-3/TRBV12-4
j_gene: TRBJ2-7
CDR3aa: CASRSLSSYEQYF
CDR3nt: TGTGCCAGCAGGTCTTTGAGCTCCTACGAGCAGTACTTC

abundance: -
d_gene: -
v_gene: TRBV24-1
j_gene: TRBJ2-2
CDR3aa: CATSDGGTPNTGELFF
CDR3nt: TGTGCCACCAGTGATGGGGGGACACCGAACACCGGGGAGCTGTTTTTT

abundance: -
d_gene: -
v_gene: TRBV30
j_gene: TRBJ2-3
CDR3aa: CAWSRKRFSTDTQYF
CDR3nt: TGTGCCTGGAGCAGGAAGAGGTTCAGCACAGATACGCAGTATTTT

abundance: -
d_gene: -
v_gene: TRBV20-1
j_gene: TRBJ2-3
CDR3aa: CSASRGPDTQYF
CDR3nt: TGCAGTGCTAGCCGGGGGCCAGATACGCAGTATTTT

abundance: few
d_gene: -
v_gene: TRBV5-1
j_gene: TRBJ2-7
CDR3aa: CASSLAARSHHEQYF
CDR3nt: TGCGCCAGCAGCTTGGCGGCTAGAAGTCACCACGAGCAGTACTTC

abundance: few
d_gene: -
v_gene: TRBV5-1
j_gene: TRBJ2-1
CDR3aa: CASSDGGGPERFF
CDR3nt: TGCGCCAGCAGCGATGGGGGGGGCCCCGAGCGGTTCTTC

abundance: -
d_gene: -
v_gene: TRBV18
j_gene: TRBJ2-4
CDR3aa: CASSPPVKNIQYF
CDR3nt: TGTGCCAGCTCACCACCGGTCAAAAACATTCAGTACTTC

abundance: -
d_gene: TRBD2
v_gene: TRBV29-1
j_gene: TRBJ2-7
CDR3aa: CSVEMGLAGGPEEQYF
CDR3nt: TGCAGCGTTGAAATGGGACTAGCGGGAGGGCCGGAGGAGCAGTACTTC

abundance: many
d_gene: TRBD1
v_gene: TRBV9
j_gene: TRBJ2-5
CDR3aa: CASSPGQIQETQYF
CDR3nt: TGTGCCAGCAGCCCGGGACAGATCCAAGAGACCCAGTACTTC

abundance: few
d_gene: -
v_gene: TRBV20-1
j_gene: TRBJ2-3
CDR3aa: CSARWSGPDTDTQYF
CDR3nt: TGCAGTGCTAGATGGTCGGGACCAGACACAGATACGCAGTATTTT

abundance: -
d_gene: -
v_gene: TRBV20-1
j_gene: TRBJ2-7
CDR3aa: CSGRGNENDPYEQYF
CDR3nt: TGCAGTGGCCGTGGGAATGAGAATGACCCCTACGAGCAGTACTTC

abundance: -
d_gene: -
v_gene: TRBV29-1
j_gene: TRBJ2-7
CDR3aa: CSVGLVSAYEQYF
CDR3nt: TGCAGCGTTGGTTTAGTCAGCGCCTACGAGCAGTACTTC

abundance: -
d_gene: TRBD1
v_gene: TRBV6-5
j_gene: TRBJ2-3
CDR3aa: CASSYDGTGVDTQYF
CDR3nt: TGTGCCAGCAGTTACGACGGGACAGGAGTAGATACGCAGTATTTT

abundance: many
d_gene: TRBD2
v_gene: TRBV12-3/TRBV12-4
j_gene: TRBJ2-1
CDR3aa: CASSRALTSGNGEQFF
CDR3nt: TGTGCCAGCAGCCGGGCCCTGACTAGCGGGAATGGTGAGCAGTTCTTC

abundance: -
d_gene: -
v_gene: TRBV27
j_gene: TRBJ1-2
CDR3aa: CASSLSGYYGYTF
CDR3nt: TGTGCCAGCAGTTTATCAGGGTACTATGGCTACACCTTC

abundance: few
d_gene: TRBD2
v_gene: TRBV7-2
j_gene: TRBJ2-5
CDR3aa: CASSLAIGTSGSLETQYF
CDR3nt: TGTGCCAGCAGCTTAGCGATTGGGACTAGCGGGAGTTTAGAGACCCAGTACTTC

abundance: once
d_gene: TRBD2
v_gene: TRBV5-1
j_gene: TRBJ2-1
CDR3aa: CASSGGLAVPYNEQFF
CDR3nt: TGCGCCAGCAGCGGGGGACTAGCGGTTCCCTACAATGAGCAGTTCTTC

abundance: many
d_gene: TRBD2
v_gene: TRBV5-1
j_gene: TRBJ2-5
CDR3aa: CASRFTLLAGEETQYF
CDR3nt: TGCGCCAGCAGATTCACCTTACTAGCGGGGGAAGAGACCCAGTACTTC

abundance: few
d_gene: TRBD2
v_gene: TRBV11-1
j_gene: TRBJ2-2
CDR3aa: CASSSGLAPGELFF
CDR3nt: TGTGCCAGCAGCTCTGGACTAGCCCCCGGGGAGCTGTTTTTT

abundance: few
d_gene: TRBD2
v_gene: TRBV6-2/TRBV6-3
j_gene: TRBJ2-3
CDR3aa: CASSWGTSGTSTDTQYF
CDR3nt: TGTGCCAGCAGTTGGGGGACTAGCGGGACTAGCACAGATACGCAGTATTTT

abundance: few
d_gene: TRBD1
v_gene: TRBV7-3
j_gene: TRBJ2-2
CDR3aa: CASSSTGELNTGELFF
CDR3nt: TGTGCCAGCAGCTCGACAGGGGAATTAAACACCGGGGAGCTGTTTTTT

abundance: -
d_gene: TRBD2
v_gene: TRBV18
j_gene: TRBJ2-3
CDR3aa: CASSRSLAGADTQYF
CDR3nt: TGTGCCAGCTCACGCTCACTAGCGGGAGCAGATACGCAGTATTTT

abundance: once
d_gene: TRBD2
v_gene: TRBV29-1
j_gene: TRBJ2-1
CDR3aa: CSVEGGTSGRVPYNEQFF
CDR3nt: TGCAGCGTTGAAGGGGGGACTAGCGGGAGGGTCCCCTACAATGAGCAGTTCTTC

abundance: many
d_gene: TRBD2
v_gene: TRBV24-1
j_gene: TRBJ2-1
CDR3aa: CATSGTSGNNEQFF
CDR3nt: TGTGCCACCAGTGGGACTAGCGGTAACAATGAGCAGTTCTTC

abundance: many
d_gene: -
v_gene: TRBV7-9
j_gene: TRBJ2-1
CDR3aa: CASSLAGLYQFF
CDR3nt: TGTGCCAGCAGCTTAGCCGGGCTATATCAGTTCTTC

abundance: few
d_gene: -
v_gene: TRBV12-3/TRBV12-4
j_gene: TRBJ2-7
CDR3aa: CASSLGLRASSYEQYF
CDR3nt: TGTGCCAGCAGTTTAGGCCTCCGGGCGAGCTCCTACGAGCAGTACTTC

abundance: -
d_gene: TRBD1
v_gene: TRBV2
j_gene: TRBJ2-2
CDR3aa: CASIDRAGELFF
CDR3nt: TGTGCCAGCATCGACAGGGCCGGGGAGCTGTTTTTT

abundance: -
d_gene: -
v_gene: TRBV5-1
j_gene: TRBJ2-4
CDR3aa: CASSLDRKNIQYF
CDR3nt: TGCGCCAGCAGCTTGGATCGGAAAAACATTCAGTACTTC

abundance: -
d_gene: TRBD2
v_gene: TRBV7-9
j_gene: TRBJ2-3
CDR3aa: CASSSPLAESTDTQYF
CDR3nt: TGTGCCAGCAGCTCACCCCTAGCGGAGAGCACAGATACGCAGTATTTT

abundance: many
d_gene: TRBD1
v_gene: TRBV4-3
j_gene: TRBJ2-7
CDR3aa: CASSHENRGNYEQYF
CDR3nt: TGCGCCAGCAGCCATGAAAACAGGGGAAATTACGAGCAGTACTTC

abundance: few
d_gene: -
v_gene: TRBV28
j_gene: TRBJ2-1
CDR3aa: CASSLPPGQVGLGLGNEQFF
CDR3nt: TGTGCCAGCAGCCTTCCCCCGGGACAGGTGGGACTAGGGCTGGGGAATGAGCAGTTCTTC